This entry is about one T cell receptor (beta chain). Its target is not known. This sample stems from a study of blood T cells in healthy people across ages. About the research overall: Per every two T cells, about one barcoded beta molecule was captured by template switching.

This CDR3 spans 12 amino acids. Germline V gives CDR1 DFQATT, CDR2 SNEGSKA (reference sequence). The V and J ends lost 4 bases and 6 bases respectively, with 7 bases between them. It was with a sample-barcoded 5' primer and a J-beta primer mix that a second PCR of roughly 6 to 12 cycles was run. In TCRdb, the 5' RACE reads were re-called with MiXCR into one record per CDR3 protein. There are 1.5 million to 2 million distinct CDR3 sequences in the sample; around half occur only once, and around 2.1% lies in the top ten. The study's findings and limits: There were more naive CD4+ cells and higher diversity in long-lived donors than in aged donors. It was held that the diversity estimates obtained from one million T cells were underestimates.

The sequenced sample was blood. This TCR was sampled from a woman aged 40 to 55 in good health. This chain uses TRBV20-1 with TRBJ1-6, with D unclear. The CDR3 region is CSAISANSPLHF. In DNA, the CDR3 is TGCAGTGCTATCAGCGCTAATTCACCCCTCCACTTT.